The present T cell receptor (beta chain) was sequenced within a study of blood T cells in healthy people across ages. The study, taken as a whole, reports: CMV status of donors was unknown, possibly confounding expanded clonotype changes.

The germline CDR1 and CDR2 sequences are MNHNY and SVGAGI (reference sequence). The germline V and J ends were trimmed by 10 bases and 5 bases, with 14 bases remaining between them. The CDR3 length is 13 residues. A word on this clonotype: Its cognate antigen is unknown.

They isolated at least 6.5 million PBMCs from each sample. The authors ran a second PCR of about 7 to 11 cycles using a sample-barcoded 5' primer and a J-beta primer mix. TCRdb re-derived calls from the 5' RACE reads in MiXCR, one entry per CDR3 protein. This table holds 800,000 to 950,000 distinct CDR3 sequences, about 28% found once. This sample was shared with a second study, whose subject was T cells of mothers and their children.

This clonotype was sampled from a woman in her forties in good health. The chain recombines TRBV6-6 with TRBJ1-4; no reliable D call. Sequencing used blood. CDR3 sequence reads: CATSISGNEKLFF. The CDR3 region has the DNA TGTGCCACCTCGATCTCCGGGAATGAAAAACTGTTTTTT.